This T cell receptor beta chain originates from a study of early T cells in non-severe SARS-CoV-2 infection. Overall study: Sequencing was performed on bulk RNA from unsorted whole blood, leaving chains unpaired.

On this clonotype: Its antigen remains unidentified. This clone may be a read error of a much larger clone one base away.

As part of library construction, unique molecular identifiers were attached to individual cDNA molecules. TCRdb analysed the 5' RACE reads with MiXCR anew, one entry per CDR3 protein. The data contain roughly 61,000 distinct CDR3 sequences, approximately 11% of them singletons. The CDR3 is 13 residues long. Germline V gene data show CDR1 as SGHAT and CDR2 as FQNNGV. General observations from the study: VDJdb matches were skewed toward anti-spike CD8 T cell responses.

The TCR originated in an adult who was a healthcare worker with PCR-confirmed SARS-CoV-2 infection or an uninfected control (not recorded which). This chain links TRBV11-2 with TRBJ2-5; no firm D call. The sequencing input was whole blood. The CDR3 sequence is CASSLEVQEIQYF. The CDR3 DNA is TGTGCCAGCAGCTTAGAGGTCCAAGAGATCCAGTACTTC.